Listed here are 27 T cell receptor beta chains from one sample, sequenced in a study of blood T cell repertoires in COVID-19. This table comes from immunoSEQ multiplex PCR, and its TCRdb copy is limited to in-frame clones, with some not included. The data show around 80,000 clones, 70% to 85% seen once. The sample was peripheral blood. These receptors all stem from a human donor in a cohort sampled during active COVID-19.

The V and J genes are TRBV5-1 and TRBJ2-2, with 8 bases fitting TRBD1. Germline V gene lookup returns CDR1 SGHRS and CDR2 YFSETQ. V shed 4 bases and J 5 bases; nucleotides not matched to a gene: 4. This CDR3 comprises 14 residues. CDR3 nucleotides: TGCGCCAGCAGCCAAGGACAGGGAACCGGGGAGCTGTTTTTT. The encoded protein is CASSQGQGTGELFF.

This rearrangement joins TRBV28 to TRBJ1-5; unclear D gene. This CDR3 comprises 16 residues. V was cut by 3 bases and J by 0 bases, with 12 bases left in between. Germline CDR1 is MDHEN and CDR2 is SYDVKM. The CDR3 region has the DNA TGTGCCAGCAGTTTTCTCCCCCCTGTTAGCAATCAGCCCCAGCATTTT. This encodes CASSFLPPVSNQPQHF.

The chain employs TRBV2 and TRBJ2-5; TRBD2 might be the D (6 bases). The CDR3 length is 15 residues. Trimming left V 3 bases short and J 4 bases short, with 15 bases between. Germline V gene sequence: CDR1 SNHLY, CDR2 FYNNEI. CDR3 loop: CASSDRLVLGETQYF. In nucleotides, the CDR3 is TGTGCCAGCAGTGATAGACTAGTGTTGGGAGAGACCCAGTACTTC. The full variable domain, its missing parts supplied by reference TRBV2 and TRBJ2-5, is EPEVTQTPSHQVTQMGQEVILRCVPISNHLYFYWYRQILGQKVEFLVSFYNNEISEKSEIFDDQFSVERPDGSNFTLKIRSTKLEDSAMYFCASSDRLVLGETQYFGPGTRLLVL.

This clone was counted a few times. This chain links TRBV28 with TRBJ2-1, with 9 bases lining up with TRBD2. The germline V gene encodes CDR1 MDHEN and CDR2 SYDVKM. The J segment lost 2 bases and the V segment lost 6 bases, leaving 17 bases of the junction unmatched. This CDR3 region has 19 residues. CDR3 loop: CASRTLGGAGGPAYNEQFF. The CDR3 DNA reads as TGTGCCAGCAGGACCCTGGGGGGAGCGGGGGGCCCTGCCTACAATGAGCAGTTCTTC.

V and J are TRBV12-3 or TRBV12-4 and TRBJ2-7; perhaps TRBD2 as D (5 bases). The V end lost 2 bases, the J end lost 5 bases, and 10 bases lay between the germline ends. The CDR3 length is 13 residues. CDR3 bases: TGTGCCAGCAGTTTACTAGCCGGGGACGAGCAGTACTTC. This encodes CASSLLAGDEQYF.

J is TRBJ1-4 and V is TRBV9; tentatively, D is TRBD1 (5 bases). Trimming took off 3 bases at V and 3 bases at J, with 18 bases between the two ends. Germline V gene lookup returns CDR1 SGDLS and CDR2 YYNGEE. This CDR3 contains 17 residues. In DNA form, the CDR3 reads TGTGCCAGCAGCGCCCGGGGGAGGGGAGCGGCTAATGAAAAACTGTTTTTT. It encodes CASSARGRGAANEKLFF.

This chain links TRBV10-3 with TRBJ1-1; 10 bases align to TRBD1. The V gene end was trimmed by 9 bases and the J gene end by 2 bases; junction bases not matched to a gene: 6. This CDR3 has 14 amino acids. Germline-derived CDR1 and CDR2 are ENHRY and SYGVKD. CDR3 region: CAINRDRGNTEAFF. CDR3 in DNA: TGTGCCATAAACCGGGACAGGGGTAACACTGAAGCTTTCTTT.

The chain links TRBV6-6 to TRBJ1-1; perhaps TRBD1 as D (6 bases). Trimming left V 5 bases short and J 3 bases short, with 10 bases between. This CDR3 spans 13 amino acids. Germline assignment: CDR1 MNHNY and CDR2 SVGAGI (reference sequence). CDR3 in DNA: TGTGCCAGCAGTAAACAGGGATACACTGAAGCTTTCTTT. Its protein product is CASSKQGYTEAFF.

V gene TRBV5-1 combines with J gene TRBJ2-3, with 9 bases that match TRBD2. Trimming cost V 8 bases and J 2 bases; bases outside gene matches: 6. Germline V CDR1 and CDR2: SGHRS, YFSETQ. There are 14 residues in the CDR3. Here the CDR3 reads CASAPGLATDTQYF. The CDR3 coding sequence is TGCGCCAGTGCTCCGGGACTAGCCACAGATACGCAGTATTTT.

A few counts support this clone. This CDR3 is CATSEGYNTEAFF. CDR3 in DNA: TGTGCCACCTCGGAGGGGTATAACACTGAAGCTTTCTTT. The genes are TRBV28 and TRBJ1-1, with D tentatively TRBD1 (5 bases). The CDR3 runs to 13 residues. From germline, CDR1 is MDHEN and CDR2 SYDVKM. V was pared by 10 bases and J by 2 bases, with 14 bases between.

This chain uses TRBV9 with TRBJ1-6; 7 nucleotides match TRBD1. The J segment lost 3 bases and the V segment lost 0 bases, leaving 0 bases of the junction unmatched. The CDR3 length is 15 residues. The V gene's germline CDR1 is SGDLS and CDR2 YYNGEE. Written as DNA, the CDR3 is TGTGCCAGCAGCGTAGGGACAGGCTATAATTCACCCCTCCACTTT. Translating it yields CASSVGTGYNSPLHF. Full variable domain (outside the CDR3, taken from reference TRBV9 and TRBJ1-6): DSGVTQTPKHLITATGQRVTLRCSPRSGDLSVYWYQQSLDQGLQFLIQYYNGEERAKGNILERFSAQQFPDLHSELNLSSLELGDSALYFCASSVGTGYNSPLHFGNGTRLTVT.

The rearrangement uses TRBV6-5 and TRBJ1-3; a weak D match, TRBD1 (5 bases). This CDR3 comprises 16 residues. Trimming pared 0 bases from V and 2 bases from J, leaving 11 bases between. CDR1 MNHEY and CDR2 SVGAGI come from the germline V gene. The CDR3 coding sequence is TGTGCCAGCAGTTACTCATTTGGGACTACTGGAAACACCATATATTTT. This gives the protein CASSYSFGTTGNTIYF.

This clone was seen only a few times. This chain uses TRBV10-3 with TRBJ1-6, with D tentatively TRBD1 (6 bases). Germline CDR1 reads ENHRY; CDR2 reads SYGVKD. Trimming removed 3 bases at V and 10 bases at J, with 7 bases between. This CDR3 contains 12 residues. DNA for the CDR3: TGTGCCATCAGTGACAGGGGATCACCCCTCCACTTT. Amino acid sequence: CAISDRGSPLHF.

CDR3 DNA: TGTGCCAGTAGTACCCGGGACAGGGGGACCGGGGAGCTGTTTTTT. It codes for CASSTRDRGTGELFF. The rearrangement uses TRBV19 and TRBJ2-2; 11 bases match TRBD1. The CDR3 contains 15 residues. The germline gives CDR1 LNHDA, CDR2 SQIVND (reference sequence). V lost 4 bases to trimming and J lost 5 bases; unmatched junction nucleotides: 3.

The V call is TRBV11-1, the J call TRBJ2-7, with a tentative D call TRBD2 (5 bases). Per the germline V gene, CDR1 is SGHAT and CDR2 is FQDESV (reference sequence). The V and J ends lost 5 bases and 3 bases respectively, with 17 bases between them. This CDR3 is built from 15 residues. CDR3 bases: TGTGCCAGCAGCCCTTCGGGAACAGAAGGCTACGAGCAGTACTTC. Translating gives CASSPSGTEGYEQYF.

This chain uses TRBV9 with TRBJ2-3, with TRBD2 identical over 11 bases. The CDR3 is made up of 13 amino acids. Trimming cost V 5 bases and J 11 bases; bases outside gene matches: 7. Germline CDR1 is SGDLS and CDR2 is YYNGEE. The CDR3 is CASSLSGGAGQYF. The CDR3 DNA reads TGTGCCAGCAGTCTTAGCGGGGGGGCCGGGCAGTATTTT.

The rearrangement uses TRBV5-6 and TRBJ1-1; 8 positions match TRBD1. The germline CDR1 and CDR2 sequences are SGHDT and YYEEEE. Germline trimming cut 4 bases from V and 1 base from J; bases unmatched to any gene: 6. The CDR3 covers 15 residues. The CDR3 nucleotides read TGTGCCAGCAGCCCGAGACAGGGGCGGAACACTGAAGCTTTCTTT. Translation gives CASSPRQGRNTEAFF.

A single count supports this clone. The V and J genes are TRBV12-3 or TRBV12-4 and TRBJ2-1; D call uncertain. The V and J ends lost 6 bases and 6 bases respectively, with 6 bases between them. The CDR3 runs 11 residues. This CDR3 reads CASSWANEQFF. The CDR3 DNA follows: TGTGCCAGCAGCTGGGCCAATGAGCAGTTCTTC.

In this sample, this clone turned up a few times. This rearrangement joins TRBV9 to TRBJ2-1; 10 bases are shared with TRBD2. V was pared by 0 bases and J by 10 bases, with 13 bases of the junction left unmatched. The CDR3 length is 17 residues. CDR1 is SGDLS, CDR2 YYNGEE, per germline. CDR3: CASSVAGGTSALGEQFF. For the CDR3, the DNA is TGTGCCAGCAGCGTAGCTGGGGGGACTAGCGCCTTGGGGGAGCAGTTCTTC.

The CDR3: CASSSYPSSYEQYF. CDR3 bases: TGTGCCAGCAGTTCATACCCGTCTAGCTACGAGCAGTACTTC. The chain joins TRBV27 to TRBJ2-7; no clear D gene. Germline V gene lookup returns CDR1 MNHEY and CDR2 SMNVEV (reference sequence). CDR3 length: 14 amino acids. The V end was cut by 4 bases, the J end by 3 bases, with 13 bases between.

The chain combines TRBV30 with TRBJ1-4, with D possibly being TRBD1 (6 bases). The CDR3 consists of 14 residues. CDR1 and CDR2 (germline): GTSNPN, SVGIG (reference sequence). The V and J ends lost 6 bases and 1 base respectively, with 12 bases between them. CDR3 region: CACAQGGTNEKLFF. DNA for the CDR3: TGTGCCTGCGCGCAAGGGGGAACTAATGAAAAACTGTTTTTT.

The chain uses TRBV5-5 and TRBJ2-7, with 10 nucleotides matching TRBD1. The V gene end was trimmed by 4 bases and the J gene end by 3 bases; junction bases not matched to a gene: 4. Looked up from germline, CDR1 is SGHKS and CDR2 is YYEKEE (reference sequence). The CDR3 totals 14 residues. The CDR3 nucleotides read TGTGCCAGCAGCCCCGGACAGGGGGGCTACGAGCAGTACTTC. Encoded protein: CASSPGQGGYEQYF.

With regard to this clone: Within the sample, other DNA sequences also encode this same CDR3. In DNA form, the CDR3 reads TGTGCCAGCAGCTTACTAGCGGGGGGCACAGATACGCAGTATTTT. Its translation: CASSLLAGGTDTQYF. V and J are TRBV5-5 and TRBJ2-3, with 11 bases lining up with TRBD2. Germline CDR1 reads SGHKS; CDR2 reads YYEKEE (reference sequence). This CDR3 spans 15 amino acids. J gave up 1 base and V 2 bases, and 0 bases lay outside the gene matches.

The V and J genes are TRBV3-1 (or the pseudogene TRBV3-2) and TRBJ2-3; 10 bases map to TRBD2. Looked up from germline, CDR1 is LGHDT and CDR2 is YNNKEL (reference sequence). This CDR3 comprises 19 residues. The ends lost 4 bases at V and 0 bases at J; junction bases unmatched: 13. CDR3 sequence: CASSPPSRSLAGSTDTQYF. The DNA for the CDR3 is TGTGCCAGCAGCCCCCCCTCTCGTTCACTAGCGGGGAGCACAGATACGCAGTATTTT.

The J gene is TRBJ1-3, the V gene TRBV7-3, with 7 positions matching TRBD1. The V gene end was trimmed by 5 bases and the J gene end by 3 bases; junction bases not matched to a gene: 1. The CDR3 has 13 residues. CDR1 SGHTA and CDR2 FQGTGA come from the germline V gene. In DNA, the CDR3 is TGTGCCAGCAGCCGGGACAGTGGAAACACCATATATTTT. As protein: CASSRDSGNTIYF.

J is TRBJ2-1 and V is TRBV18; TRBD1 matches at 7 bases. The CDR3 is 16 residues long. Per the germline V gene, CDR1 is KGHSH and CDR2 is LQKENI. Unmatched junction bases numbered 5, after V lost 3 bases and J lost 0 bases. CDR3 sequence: CASSPGTELSYNEQFF. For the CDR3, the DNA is TGTGCCAGCTCACCCGGGACAGAACTCTCCTACAATGAGCAGTTCTTC.

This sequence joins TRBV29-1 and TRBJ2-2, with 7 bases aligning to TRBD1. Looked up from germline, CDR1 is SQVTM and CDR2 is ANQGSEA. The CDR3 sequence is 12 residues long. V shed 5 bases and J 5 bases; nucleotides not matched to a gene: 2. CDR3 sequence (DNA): TGCAGCGTTACAGGGGATACCGGGGAGCTGTTTTTT. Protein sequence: CSVTGDTGELFF.